These T cell receptor beta chains were read from a single sample in a study of T-cell reconstitution after alpha-beta-depleted transplantation in children. MiXCR, applied by TCRdb to the PCR reads, yields one record per CDR3 protein. The repertoire has approximately 400,000 distinct CDR3 sequences, under 13% of them found once; the top ten carry roughly 5%. This specimen was PBMCs from the stem cell graft donor, taken from the stem cell graft. The receptor set was obtained from a human donor who donated a stem cell graft to a child with acute myeloid leukemia. CDR3s include the opening cysteine and the closing phenylalanine or tryptophan. A D gene is named only where the DNA matches it firmly. Clone size is shown for a subset of rows, as once, few, many or a class of expanded clone.

few,TRBJ2-5,TRBV4-1,TRBD2,CASSQVGLAGQETQYF,TGCGCCAGCAGCCAAGTGGGACTAGCGGGACAAGAGACCCAGTACTTC
many,TRBJ2-5,TRBV4-1,NA,CASSQDMVTDQETQYF,TGCGCCAGCAGCCAAGATATGGTAACAGACCAAGAGACCCAGTACTTC
few,TRBJ2-5,TRBV18,TRBD2,CASSGEETSGEETQYF,TGTGCCAGCTCCGGGGAGGAGACTAGCGGGGAAGAGACCCAGTACTTC
many,TRBJ2-1,TRBV7-9,TRBD2,CASSLGLADEQFF,TGTGCCAGCAGCTTAGGTCTAGCGGATGAGCAGTTCTTC
NA,TRBJ2-2,TRBV4-2,NA,CASSPGTNSGELFF,TGTGCCAGCAGCCCCGGGACGAACTCCGGGGAGCTGTTTTTT
NA,TRBJ2-1,TRBV4-1,TRBD1,CASSPGQVTYNEQFF,TGCGCCAGCAGCCCCGGACAGGTGACCTACAATGAGCAGTTCTTC
few,TRBJ2-1,TRBV20-1,TRBD2,CSASVSGRATLNEQFF,TGCAGTGCTAGTGTCAGCGGGAGGGCCACGTTAAATGAGCAGTTCTTC
few,TRBJ2-1,TRBV5-1,NA,CASSPDLSGNEQFF,TGCGCCAGCAGTCCCGACCTGTCCGGCAATGAGCAGTTCTTC
few,TRBJ1-2,TRBV20-1,NA,CSAAVPEVGGYTF,TGCAGTGCTGCGGTGCCGGAGGTAGGAGGCTACACCTTC
NA,TRBJ1-6,TRBV6-5,TRBD1,CASSYDPGQGNSPLHF,TGTGCCAGCAGTTACGACCCGGGACAGGGGAATTCACCCCTCCACTTT
many,TRBJ2-5,TRBV28,TRBD1,CASRMGQAGETQYF,TGTGCCAGCAGAATGGGACAGGCGGGGGAGACCCAGTACTTC
NA,TRBJ2-5,TRBV13,NA,CASSFTVQETQYF,TGTGCCAGCAGCTTCACGGTACAAGAGACCCAGTACTTC
NA,TRBJ1-1,TRBV10-3,TRBD1,CAISGQGYTEAFF,TGTGCCATCAGTGGACAGGGTTACACTGAAGCTTTCTTT
NA,TRBJ1-2,TRBV9,TRBD1,CASSVGQGKGGYTF,TGTGCCAGCAGCGTAGGACAGGGAAAGGGAGGCTACACCTTC
few,TRBJ1-3,TRBV6-1,NA,CASSGNRADSGNTIYF,TGTGCCAGCAGTGGAAACAGGGCTGACTCTGGAAACACCATATATTTT